This T cell receptor (beta chain) appears in the sequencing data of a study of OX40 agonist ivuxolimab in advanced cancers. Profiled with immunoSEQ multiplex PCR; TCRdb holds only in-frame clones, not every one. This table has tens of thousands of clones, less than 90% appearing once. Study findings and constraints: Some patients who did not respond also had low normalized T-cell clonal expansion. At 0.1 to 3.0 mg/kg, CD4+ and CD8+ blood T cells expanded clonally by week 6. Which antigen the expanded peripheral T cells recognized is unknown. Compared with CD4+, CD8+ T cells on average had more expanded clones.

On this clone: What it recognizes is unknown.

J was trimmed by 7 bases and V by 6 bases; bases with no gene match: 12. This CDR3 has 16 residues. Per germline, CDR1 LNHDA and CDR2 SQIVND (reference sequence). The input for sequencing was CD4+ or CD8+ T cells sorted from blood, taken in a trial of the OX40 agonist ivuxolimab. J is TRBJ2-3 and V is TRBV19; 11 bases line up with TRBD1. This TCR was sampled from an adult with an advanced solid tumor such as melanoma, head and neck, liver or kidney cancer. The CDR3 DNA is TGTGCCAGTAGACCGGGACAGGGGGGCAATACGTATACGCAGTATTTT. This translates into CASRPGQGGNTYTQYF.